Shown below are 10 T cell receptor beta chains from a single sample sequenced in a study of CXCR3-negative and CXCR3-positive naive CD8 T cells. Through 5' RACE with UMI labels, the TRB cDNA libraries were prepared. TCRdb re-called the 5' RACE reads; one entry per CDR3 protein, DNA not given. Recorded for this sample: around 140,000 distinct CDR3 sequences. The sequenced sample was naive CXCR3- CD8+ T cells from blood. As to subset: CD45RO-CCR7+CD27+CD95- naive CD8+ T cells lacking CXCR3 (TNR3-). The receptors stem from a human donor in good health. Some clones in this sample may be carry-over from other donors' samples.

The CDR3 loop is CASSSSLGGELFF. V and J are TRBV13 and TRBJ2-2; TCRdb designates TRBD2, a call that cannot be tested without DNA. Germline CDR1 and CDR2: PRHDT and FYEKMQ (reference sequence). CDR3 length: 13 residues.

The chain carries TRBV5-1 and TRBJ2-3; TCRdb indicates TRBD1, and absent DNA this call remains unverified. This CDR3 is 16 amino acids long. Germline V gene data show CDR1 as SGHRS and CDR2 as YFSETQ. CDR3 sequence: CASSIPKDRGTDTQYF.

The chain couples TRBV29-1 to TRBJ2-7. This CDR3 is 12 amino acids long. Germline V gives CDR1 SQVTM, CDR2 ANQGSEA. The chain's CDR3 is CSVVGRFYEQYF.

The chain links TRBV20-1 to TRBJ1-6; TCRdb's D call, TRBD1, is unchecked because there is no DNA. The CDR3 has 16 amino acids. The germline gives CDR1 DFQATT, CDR2 SNEGSKA (reference sequence). The CDR3 here is CSARDPLGDLNSPLHF.

The V and J genes are TRBV7-3 and TRBJ2-7; TCRdb picks TRBD2, but there is no DNA to check that call. Germline V lookup: CDR1 SGHTA, CDR2 FQGTGA. The CDR3 has 14 amino acids. The CDR3 reads CASSFSGRHYEQYF.

This rearrangement joins TRBV5-4 to TRBJ1-1. CDR1 SGHNT and CDR2 YYREEE come from the germline V gene (reference sequence). The CDR3 is 15 amino acids. CDR3 sequence reads: CASSLDGALNTEAFF.

The genes are TRBV19 and TRBJ1-1; TCRdb selects TRBD1, and the lack of DNA leaves this call unchecked. This CDR3 spans 15 amino acids. Germline loops: CDR1 LNHDA, CDR2 SQIVND (reference sequence). CDR3 in amino acids: CASSPQQGMNTEAFF. The entire variable domain, with the rest obtained from reference TRBV19 and TRBJ1-1, is as follows: DGGITQSPKYLFRKEGQNVTLSCEQNLNHDAMYWYRQDPGQGLRLIYYSQIVNDFQKGDIAEGYSVSREKKESFPLTVTSAQKNPTAFYLCASSPQQGMNTEAFFGQGTRLTVV.

The genes are TRBV28 and TRBJ2-1; TCRdb gives TRBD1 as the D gene, but with no DNA this cannot be confirmed. The length of the CDR3 is 15 residues. Germline lookup yields CDR1 MDHEN and CDR2 SYDVKM. CDR3 residues: CASSPPPTNYNEQFF.

The chain joins TRBV7-8 to TRBJ2-5; the TCRdb call, TRBD2, lacks DNA for checking. CDR3 length equals 18 residues. CDR1 SGHVS and CDR2 FQNEAQ come from the germline V gene. This CDR3 reads CASSLPRGTDRYQETQYF.

The chain recombines TRBV10-3 with TRBJ2-1; TCRdb reports TRBD2, a call that lacks DNA to check it against. Germline assignment: CDR1 ENHRY and CDR2 SYGVKD. This CDR3 spans 17 amino acids. CDR3 in amino acids: CAISESGLAGISDEQFF.